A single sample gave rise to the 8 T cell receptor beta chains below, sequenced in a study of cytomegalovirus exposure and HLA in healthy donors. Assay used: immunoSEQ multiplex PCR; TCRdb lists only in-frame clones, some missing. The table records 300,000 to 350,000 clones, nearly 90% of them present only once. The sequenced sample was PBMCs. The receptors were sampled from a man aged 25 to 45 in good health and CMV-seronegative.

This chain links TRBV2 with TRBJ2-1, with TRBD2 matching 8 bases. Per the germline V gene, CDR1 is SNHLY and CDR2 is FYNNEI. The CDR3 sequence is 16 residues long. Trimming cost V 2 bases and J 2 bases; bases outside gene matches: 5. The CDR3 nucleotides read TGTGCCAGCAGTGAAATGGGCGGGGGGCCCTACAATGAGCAGTTCTTC. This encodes CASSEMGGGPYNEQFF. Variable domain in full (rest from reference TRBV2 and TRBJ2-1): EPEVTQTPSHQVTQMGQEVILRCVPISNHLYFYWYRQILGQKVEFLVSFYNNEISEKSEIFDDQFSVERPDGSNFTLKIRSTKLEDSAMYFCASSEMGGGPYNEQFFGPGTRLTVL.

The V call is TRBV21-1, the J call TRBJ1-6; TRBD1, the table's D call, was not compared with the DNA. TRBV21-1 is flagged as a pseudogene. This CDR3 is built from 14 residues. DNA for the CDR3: TGTGCCAGCAGCGGACAGCCAGATAATTCACCCCTCCACTTT. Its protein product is CASSGQPDNSPLHF.

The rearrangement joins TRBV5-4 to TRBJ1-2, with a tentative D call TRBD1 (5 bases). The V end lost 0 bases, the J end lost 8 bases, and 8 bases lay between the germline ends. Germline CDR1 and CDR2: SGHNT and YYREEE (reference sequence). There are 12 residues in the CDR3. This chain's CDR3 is CASSLEQEGYTF. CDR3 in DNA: TGTGCCAGCAGCTTGGAACAGGAGGGCTACACCTTC. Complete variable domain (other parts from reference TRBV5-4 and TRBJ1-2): ETGVTQSPTHLIKTRGQQVTLRCSSQSGHNTVSWYQQALGQGPQFIFQYYREEENGRGNFPPRFSGLQFPNYSSELNVNALELDDSALYLCASSLEQEGYTFGSGTRLTVV.

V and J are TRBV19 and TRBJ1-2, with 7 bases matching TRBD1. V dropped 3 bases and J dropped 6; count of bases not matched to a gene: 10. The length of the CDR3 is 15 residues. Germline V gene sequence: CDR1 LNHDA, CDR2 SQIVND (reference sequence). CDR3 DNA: TGTGCCAGTAGTATTATGACAGGGACTAGTGATGGCTACACCTTC. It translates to CASSIMTGTSDGYTF.

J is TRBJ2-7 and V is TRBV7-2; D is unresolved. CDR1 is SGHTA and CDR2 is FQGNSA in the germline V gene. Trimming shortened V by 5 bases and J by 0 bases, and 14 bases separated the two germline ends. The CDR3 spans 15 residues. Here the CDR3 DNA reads TGTGCCAGCAGCATTAGTGCACAGAGCTCCTACGAGCAGTACTTC. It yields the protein CASSISAQSSYEQYF.

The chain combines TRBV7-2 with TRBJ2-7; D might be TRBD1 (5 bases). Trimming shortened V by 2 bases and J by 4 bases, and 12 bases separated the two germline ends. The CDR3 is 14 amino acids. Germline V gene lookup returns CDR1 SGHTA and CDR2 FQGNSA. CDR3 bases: TGTGCCAGCAGCTTAAAAGGGGATCTATACGAGCAGTACTTC. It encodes CASSLKGDLYEQYF.

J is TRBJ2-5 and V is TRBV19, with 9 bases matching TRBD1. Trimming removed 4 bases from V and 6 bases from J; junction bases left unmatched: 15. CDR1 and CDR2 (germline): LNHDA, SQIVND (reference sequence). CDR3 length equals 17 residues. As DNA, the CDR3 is TGTGCCAGTAGTACCGGACAGGGGACGGCTATGCGTAAGACCCAGTACTTC. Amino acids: CASSTGQGTAMRKTQYF.

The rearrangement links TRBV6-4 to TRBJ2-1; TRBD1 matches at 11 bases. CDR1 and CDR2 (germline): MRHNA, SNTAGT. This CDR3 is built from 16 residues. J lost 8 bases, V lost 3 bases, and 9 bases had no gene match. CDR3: CASSEASGTGGYEQFF. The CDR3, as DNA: TGTGCCAGCAGTGAGGCATCCGGGACAGGGGGTTATGAGCAGTTCTTC.